The 14 T cell receptor beta chains in this list originate from one sample, sequenced in a study of metastatic and nonmetastatic thyroid tumors. TCRdb reanalyzed the PCR reads via MiXCR. The data contain around 30,000 clones, approximately 12% of them singletons. Patients were all untreated before their thyroid surgery. The sequenced sample was blood. The receptor source for this set is a female donor with papillary thyroid cancer or a benign thyroid nodule (not recorded which). Some clones in this sample may be carry-over from other donors' samples.

This clone was seen at least ten times. The gene calls are TRBV4-3 and TRBJ1-2, with 10 nucleotides matching TRBD1. The germline V gene encodes CDR1 LGHNA and CDR2 YSLEER. The CDR3 contains 14 residues. The trim removed 3 bases at V and 3 bases at J, leaving 1 base unmatched. CDR3 DNA: TGCGCCAGCAGCCAGGGGACAGGGGACTATGGCTACACCTTC. Amino acids: CASSQGTGDYGYTF.

This clone was found many times. V is TRBV24-1 and J is TRBJ2-2; TRBD2 matches 9 bases. There are 14 residues in the CDR3. Germline-derived CDR1 and CDR2 are KGHDR and SFDVKD. Trimming removed 9 bases from V and 7 bases from J; junction bases left unmatched: 8. The CDR3 protein is CATQGLALNGELFF. CDR3 bases: TGTGCCACCCAGGGACTAGCTCTGAACGGGGAGCTGTTTTTT.

This chain joins TRBV7-2 and TRBJ2-7; D may be TRBD2 (6 bases). CDR3 length: 15 amino acids. V lost 1 base and J lost 2, with 12 bases in between. Germline V lookup: CDR1 SGHTA, CDR2 FQGNSA. The CDR3 DNA is TGTGCCAGCAGCTTAGACGGGAGTGCTACCTACGAGCAGTACTTC. Translating it yields CASSLDGSATYEQYF.

This clone showed up many times. The chain employs TRBV24-1 and TRBJ2-3; D gene ambiguous. The germline V and J ends were trimmed by 2 bases and 6 bases, with 8 bases remaining between them. This CDR3 is 13 amino acids long. CDR1 KGHDR and CDR2 SFDVKD come from the germline V gene. The CDR3 loop is CATSDSSPDTQYF. In DNA, the CDR3 is TGTGCCACCAGTGATTCCTCCCCGGATACGCAGTATTTT.

This clone appeared many times. The chain carries TRBV3-1 and TRBJ2-1; 7 positions agree with TRBD2. The CDR3 runs 16 residues. V lost 3 bases and J lost 9; bases outside the gene matches: 14. Germline assignment: CDR1 LGHDT and CDR2 YNNKEL (reference sequence). The CDR3 DNA reads as TGTGCCAGCAGCCATGTTGCTAGCGGCGGGAAGACTGAGCAGTTCTTC. It translates to CASSHVASGGKTEQFF.

The sample holds many counts of this clone. The rearrangement links TRBV9 to TRBJ1-5; D unclear. Per germline, CDR1 SGDLS and CDR2 YYNGEE. The germline V and J ends were trimmed by 3 bases and 7 bases, with 17 bases remaining between them. The CDR3 loop spans 15 amino acids. CDR3 loop: CASSEDPVGGQPQHF. For the CDR3, the DNA is TGTGCCAGCAGCGAAGACCCGGTCGGAGGACAGCCCCAGCATTTT.

This clone was observed at least ten times. V gene TRBV28 combines with J gene TRBJ1-2, with 9 bases matching TRBD1. The CDR3 runs 14 residues. Germline values: CDR1 MDHEN, CDR2 SYDVKM. V was clipped by 5 bases and J by 8 bases; unmatched bases: 9. The chain's CDR3 is CASSPGQGTVGYTF. CDR3 in DNA: TGTGCCAGCAGTCCAGGACAGGGGACCGTAGGCTACACCTTC.

This clone has at least ten counts. V and J are TRBV6-6 and TRBJ2-7; TRBD1 might be the D (6 bases). Trimming removed 2 bases from V and 3 bases from J, with 11 bases in between. Germline V lookup: CDR1 MNHNY, CDR2 SVGAGI (reference sequence). CDR3 length: 14 amino acids. Here the CDR3 reads CASSYLQGFYEQYF. CDR3 nucleotides: TGTGCCAGCAGTTACCTACAGGGTTTCTACGAGCAGTACTTC.

By share, this clone ranks as large (0.1 to 1%). This sequence joins TRBV28 and TRBJ2-7; 7 positions agree with TRBD2. The germline V gene has CDR1 MDHEN and CDR2 SYDVKM. The V segment lost 7 bases and the J segment 2 bases; nucleotides outside the gene matches: 14. CDR3 size: 16 residues. Written as DNA, the CDR3 is TGTGCCAGCACCTTGGGGGGGGTGGAACAGACCTACGAGCAGTACTTC. Residues: CASTLGGVEQTYEQYF.

The sample holds many counts of this clone. It may be a read error: a sequence one base away is much more abundant. V and J are TRBV6-2 or TRBV6-3 and TRBJ1-1, with D possibly being TRBD1 (5 bases). The germline V gene has CDR1 MNHEY and CDR2 SVGEGT. The CDR3 has 14 residues. CDR3 DNA: TGTGCCAGCAGTTACGGTGGCAGGGCCACTGAAGCTCTCTTT. This translates into CASSYGGRATEALF.

This clone was observed many times. V is TRBV27 and J is TRBJ1-2; maybe TRBD1 (5 bases). The CDR3 sequence is 14 residues long. V was trimmed by 3 bases and J by 7 bases, leaving 15 bases between them. CDR1 and CDR2 (germline): MNHEY, SMNVEV (reference sequence). The CDR3 reads CASSLSWGASGYTF. The DNA for the CDR3 is TGTGCCAGCAGTTTGAGCTGGGGCGCGAGTGGCTACACCTTC.

V gene TRBV27 combines with J gene TRBJ2-6; D gene uncertain. Germline V gene data show CDR1 as MNHEY and CDR2 as SMNVEV (reference sequence). V was shortened by 5 bases and J by 0 bases, with 8 bases between the two germline ends. The CDR3 runs to 15 residues. The CDR3 loop reads CASSHTFSGANVLTF. CDR3 nucleotide sequence: TGTGCCAGCAGTCATACCTTCTCTGGGGCCAACGTCCTGACTTTC. The complete variable domain, with remaining parts taken from reference TRBV27 and TRBJ2-6, reads EAQVTQNPRYLITVTGKKLTVTCSQNMNHEYMSWYRQDPGLGLRQIYYSMNVEVTDKGDVPEGYKVSRKEKRNFPLILESPSPNQTSLYFCASSHTFSGANVLTFGAGSRLTVL.

The table lists this clone with many counts. The chain carries TRBV25-1 and TRBJ1-1; D is undetermined. The CDR3 has 12 residues. Deletions cut 7 bases from V and 3 bases from J, with 9 bases between. Germline V gene data show CDR1 as MGHDK and CDR2 as SYGVNS. In DNA, the CDR3 is TGTGCCAGCACGGTCCTACACACTGAAGCTTTCTTT. Translated, it gives CASTVLHTEAFF.

The sample holds many counts of this clone. With a much larger clone just one base away, this may be a read error. This chain connects TRBV12-3 or TRBV12-4 to TRBJ2-1; the match to TRBD2 covers 9 bases. Trimming cost V 7 bases and J 10 bases; bases outside gene matches: 11. This CDR3 spans 14 amino acids. CDR3 sequence: CASNMGLAAGEQFF. CDR3 DNA: TGTGCCAGCAACATGGGACTAGCCGCGGGAGAGCAGTTCTTC.